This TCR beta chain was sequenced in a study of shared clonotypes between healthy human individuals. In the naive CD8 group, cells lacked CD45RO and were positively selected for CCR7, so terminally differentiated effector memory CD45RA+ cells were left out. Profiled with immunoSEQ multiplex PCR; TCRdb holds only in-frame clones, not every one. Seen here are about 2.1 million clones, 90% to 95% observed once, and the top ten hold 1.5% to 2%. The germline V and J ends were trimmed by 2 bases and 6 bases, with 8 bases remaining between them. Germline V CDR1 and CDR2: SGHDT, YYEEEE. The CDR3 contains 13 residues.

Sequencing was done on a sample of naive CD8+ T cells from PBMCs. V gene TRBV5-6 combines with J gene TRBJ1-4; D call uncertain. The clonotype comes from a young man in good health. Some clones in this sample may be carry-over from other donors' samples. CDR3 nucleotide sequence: TGTGCCAGCAGCTTCAGCCTAGATGAAAAACTGTTTTTT. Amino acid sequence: CASSFSLDEKLFF.